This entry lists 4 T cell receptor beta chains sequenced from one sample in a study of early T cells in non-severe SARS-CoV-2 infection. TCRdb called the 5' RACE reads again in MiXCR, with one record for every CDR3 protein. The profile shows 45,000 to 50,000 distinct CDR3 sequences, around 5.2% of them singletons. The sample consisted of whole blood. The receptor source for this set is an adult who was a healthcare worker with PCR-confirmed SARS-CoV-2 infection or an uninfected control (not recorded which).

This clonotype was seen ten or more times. The CDR3 here is CASSYDRRELFF. The CDR3 DNA sequence: TGTGCCAGCAGTTACGACAGAAGGGAGCTGTTTTTT. The V and J genes are TRBV12-3 or TRBV12-4 and TRBJ2-2; a possible D gene is TRBD1 (5 bases). Trimming removed 4 bases from V and 9 bases from J, with 9 bases in between. CDR3 size: 12 residues.

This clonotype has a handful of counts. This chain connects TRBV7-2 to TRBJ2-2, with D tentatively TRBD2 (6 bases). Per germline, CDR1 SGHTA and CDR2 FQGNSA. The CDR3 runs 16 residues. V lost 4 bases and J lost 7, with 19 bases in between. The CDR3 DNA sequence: TGTGCCAGCAGCTCCACGAGCAGACTAGGAGGCGGGGAGCTGTTTTTT. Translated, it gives CASSSTSRLGGGELFF.

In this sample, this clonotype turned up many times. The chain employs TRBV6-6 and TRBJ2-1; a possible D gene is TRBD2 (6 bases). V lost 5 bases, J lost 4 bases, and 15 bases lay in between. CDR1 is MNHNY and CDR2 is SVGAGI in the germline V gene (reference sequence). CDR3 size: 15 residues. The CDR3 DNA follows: TGTGCCAGCAGTCCCCGGGACTTCGTGTACAATGAGCAGTTCTTC. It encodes CASSPRDFVYNEQFF.

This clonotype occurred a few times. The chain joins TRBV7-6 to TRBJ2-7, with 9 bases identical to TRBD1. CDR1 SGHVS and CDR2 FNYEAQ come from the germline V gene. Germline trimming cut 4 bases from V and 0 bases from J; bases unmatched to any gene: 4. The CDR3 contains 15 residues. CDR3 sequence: CASSSGTGPSYEQYF. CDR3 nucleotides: TGTGCCAGCAGCTCCGGGACAGGGCCCTCCTACGAGCAGTACTTC.